A single sample gave rise to the 18 T cell receptor beta chains below, sequenced in a study of monozygotic twins with inflammatory bowel disease. One entry per CDR3 protein, without DNA, is what TCRdb gives after re-calling the 5' RACE reads. This sample contains some 170,000 distinct CDR3 sequences. The material sequenced was blood. These receptor sequences come from a human donor with ulcerative colitis or Crohn's disease, or a healthy co-twin of an affected twin (not recorded which).

This sequence joins TRBV20-1 and TRBJ2-3; there is no DNA to check the TCRdb D call of TRBD2. The CDR3 totals 13 residues. CDR1 DFQATT and CDR2 SNEGSKA come from the germline V gene (reference sequence). CDR3 protein: CSAPAGGTDTQYF.

The chain is built from TRBV28 and TRBJ2-5; TCRdb picks TRBD1, but there is no DNA to check that call. This CDR3 is built from 16 residues. Germline assignment: CDR1 MDHEN and CDR2 SYDVKM. The CDR3 here is CASSLRVATGEETQYF.

The rearrangement links TRBV5-6 to TRBJ1-5; TCRdb selects TRBD1, and the lack of DNA leaves this call unchecked. Per germline, CDR1 SGHDT and CDR2 YYEEEE. CDR3 length: 16 residues. The CDR3 loop reads CASSLGGGRVNQPQHF. Combining the CDR3 with reference TRBV5-6 and TRBJ1-5 gives the whole variable domain DAGVTQSPTHLIKTRGQQVTLRCSPKSGHDTVSWYQQALGQGPQFIFQYYEEEERQRGNFPDRFSGHQFPNYSSELNVNALLLGDSALYLCASSLGGGRVNQPQHFGDGTRLSIL.

The chain is built from TRBV4-1 and TRBJ1-4. Germline CDR1 is MGHRA and CDR2 is YSYEKL. The CDR3 extends over 14 amino acids. The CDR3 loop is CASSLPRSNEKLFF.

The chain joins TRBV2 to TRBJ2-2. This CDR3 has 12 amino acids. The germline V gene has CDR1 SNHLY and CDR2 FYNNEI. The CDR3 is CASRQITGELFF.

The chain employs TRBV29-1 and TRBJ2-1; absent DNA, TCRdb's TRBD1 call cannot be checked. This CDR3 is 12 amino acids long. Germline V gene data show CDR1 as SQVTM and CDR2 as ANQGSEA. This chain's CDR3 is CSLRDGFNEQFF.

The chain combines TRBV20-1 with TRBJ2-2; the D call from TCRdb, TRBD2, cannot be confirmed without DNA. Germline CDR1 DFQATT, CDR2 SNEGSKA (reference sequence). The CDR3 loop spans 15 amino acids. Here the CDR3 reads CSARDWRDGSGELFF.

The chain is built from TRBV12-3 or TRBV12-4 and TRBJ2-1. This CDR3 has 12 residues. CDR3 in amino acids: CASSTPYNEQFF.

The CDR3 sequence: CASSFSTGSGTEAFF. The chain is built from TRBV27 and TRBJ1-1; the TCRdb call, TRBD1, lacks DNA for checking. The germline gives CDR1 MNHEY, CDR2 SMNVEV (reference sequence). CDR3 length: 15 residues.

CDR3 residues: CASSLAGGKTKNIQYF. The genes are TRBV12-3 or TRBV12-4 and TRBJ2-4. This CDR3 region has 16 residues.

This chain uses TRBV29-1 with TRBJ2-4; there is no DNA to check the TCRdb D call of TRBD2. Germline CDR1 reads SQVTM; CDR2 reads ANQGSEA. The CDR3 has 17 amino acids. CDR3: CSVVGLAGGGAKNIQYF.

V and J are TRBV4-2 and TRBJ2-1; TCRdb's assignment of TRBD1 cannot be checked, as there is no DNA. CDR1 LGHNA and CDR2 YNFKEQ come from the germline V gene. This CDR3 spans 15 amino acids. The CDR3 loop reads CASSQRRGPDNEQFF.

The V gene is TRBV10-3, the J gene TRBJ2-1. The CDR3 consists of 18 residues. Germline V CDR1 and CDR2: ENHRY, SYGVKD. The CDR3 reads CAISESRTRGLAGNEQFF.

The V and J genes are TRBV30 and TRBJ1-2; TCRdb's D call, TRBD1, is unchecked because there is no DNA. CDR1 GTSNPN and CDR2 SVGIG come from the germline V gene (reference sequence). This CDR3 is 13 amino acids long. The CDR3 region is CACPTGFNYGYTF.

This chain connects TRBV14 to TRBJ1-6. This CDR3 has 14 residues. In germline, CDR1 is SGHDN, CDR2 FVKESK. This CDR3 reads CASSQEVADSPLHF. Variable domain in full (rest from reference TRBV14 and TRBJ1-6): EAGVTQFPSHSVIEKGQTVTLRCDPISGHDNLYWYRRVMGKEIKFLLHFVKESKQDESGMPNNRFLAERTGGTYSTLKVQPAELEDSGVYFCASSQEVADSPLHFGNGTRLTVT.

V and J are TRBV4-2 and TRBJ2-3; TCRdb indicates TRBD1, and absent DNA this call remains unverified. This CDR3 is built from 14 residues. Germline-derived CDR1 and CDR2 are LGHNA and YNFKEQ. The CDR3 is CASSQGQGPDTQYF.

J is TRBJ1-1 and V is TRBV5-1. The germline V gene encodes CDR1 SGHRS and CDR2 YFSETQ. CDR3 length: 14 amino acids. CDR3 in amino acids: CASSLAGGSTEAFF.

The J gene is TRBJ2-1, the V gene TRBV5-1; TCRdb designates TRBD1, a call that cannot be tested without DNA. CDR3 size: 15 residues. From germline, CDR1 is SGHRS and CDR2 YFSETQ. CDR3 protein: CASSLGGTVGGEQFF.